This T cell receptor beta chain was retrieved from a study of blood T cell repertoires in COVID-19. On the study more broadly: Sites in the United States, Italy and Spain provided acute and convalescent COVID-19 samples. The cDNA or gDNA used as material had been derived from T cells, B-cell-depleted T cells, or PBMCs.

Per the authors' pipeline: Reference gene primer amplification in the assay estimated nucleated cell counts. Clones were read by immunoSEQ multiplex PCR, and TCRdb kept only the in-frame ones, dropping some. That table gives V, J and clone size, and the DNA gave D and trimming. The table lists roughly 76,000 clones, about nine tenths of them singletons. Sample: peripheral blood. This TCR came from a woman aged 18-30 years with acute or convalescent COVID-19.

For the CDR3, the DNA is TGTGCCAGCAAACCCCACTTGGGACAAAACTATGGCTACACCTTC. Its protein is CASKPHLGQNYGYTF. V gene TRBV27 combines with J gene TRBJ1-2; maybe TRBD1 (6 bases). Germline V lookup: CDR1 MNHEY, CDR2 SMNVEV (reference sequence). This CDR3 has 15 residues. Trimming cost V 7 bases and J 2 bases, with 17 bases left between them.